One and the same sample provided the 14 T cell receptor beta chains below, sequenced in a study of patients and donors after allogeneic stem cell transplantation. TCRdb re-analysed the RT-PCR reads in MiXCR, keeping a single row per CDR3 protein. The profile covers under 200,000 distinct CDR3 sequences, with 24% appearing a single time and roughly a quarter taken by the ten largest. What was sequenced was blood, either unsorted or a sorted T cell fraction (not recorded which). These receptors were taken from a human donor who was either an allogeneic HSCT recipient or a stem cell or donor lymphocyte infusion donor (not recorded which). It is not recorded whose cells these are; they may come from a transplant donor.

The count of this clonotype is one. The DNA of the CDR3 is TGCAGTGCTAGAGCCGGACTAGCGGGTGGTACTAGCACAGATACGCAGTATTTT. Protein sequence: CSARAGLAGGTSTDTQYF. The chain has TRBV20-1 and TRBJ2-3; 11 positions agree with TRBD2. CDR3 length: 18 amino acids. Germline values: CDR1 DFQATT, CDR2 SNEGSKA (reference sequence). Losses at the gene ends were 1 base for V and 0 bases for J; bases not matched to a gene: 9.

This clonotype occurred once. The rearrangement joins TRBV12-5 to TRBJ2-2; tentatively, D is TRBD2 (5 bases). Germline-derived CDR1 and CDR2 are LGHNT and FRNRAP. This CDR3 is 14 amino acids long. The germline V and J ends were trimmed by 3 bases and 5 bases, with 10 bases remaining between them. The CDR3, as DNA: TGTGCTAGTGGTTTCGGACTGAGAACCGGGGAGCTGTTTTTT. This sequence encodes CASGFGLRTGELFF.

The chain combines TRBV28 with TRBJ2-7; 7 bases line up with TRBD2. The V gene end was trimmed by 6 bases and the J gene end by 0 bases; junction bases not matched to a gene: 5. This CDR3 has 14 residues. Germline CDR1 and CDR2: MDHEN and SYDVKM. CDR3 residues: CASRPSGSSYEQYF. Here the CDR3 DNA reads TGTGCCAGCAGACCTAGCGGTTCCTCCTACGAGCAGTACTTC.

The V call is TRBV12-5, the J call TRBJ2-3; D is possibly TRBD1 (5 bases). The germline gives CDR1 LGHNT, CDR2 FRNRAP. Trimming pared 6 bases from V and 1 base from J, leaving 26 bases between. CDR3 length: 19 amino acids. The CDR3 is CASGFVRQYSLRGTDTQYF. In nucleotides, the CDR3 is TGTGCTAGTGGCTTTGTAAGACAGTACAGTCTCCGAGGCACAGATACGCAGTATTTT.

This clonotype was seen only a few times. The DNA for the CDR3 is TGTGCCAGCAGTCCTGACAGGGCCTGGGAAAAACTGTTTTTT. It yields the protein CASSPDRAWEKLFF. V usage is TRBV12-3 or TRBV12-4 and J usage is TRBJ1-4, with 7 bases matching TRBD1. V lost 5 bases to trimming and J lost 8 bases; unmatched junction nucleotides: 8. The CDR3 runs 14 residues.

This clonotype was counted ten times or more. The chain carries TRBV12-3 or TRBV12-4 and TRBJ1-1; D gene uncertain. The CDR3 length is 12 residues. Trimming shortened V by 3 bases and J by 4 bases, and 6 bases separated the two germline ends. In DNA form, the CDR3 reads TGTGCCAGCAGTTTGGCCGGCACTGAAGCTTTCTTT. Translation: CASSLAGTEAFF.

This clonotype was counted once. The CDR3, as DNA: TGTGCCAGCAGTTATTTGGGGGTTAGCAATCAGCCCCAGCATTTT. Translation gives CASSYLGVSNQPQHF. The chain employs TRBV6-6 and TRBJ1-5; the D gene is possibly TRBD1 (5 bases). Trimming shortened V by 3 bases and J by 0 bases, and 9 bases separated the two germline ends. The CDR3 totals 15 residues. Germline CDR1 and CDR2: MNHNY and SVGAGI (reference sequence).

The chain is built from TRBV6-5 and TRBJ2-7, with D tentatively TRBD1 (6 bases). CDR1 is MNHEY and CDR2 is SVGAGI in the germline V gene. The CDR3 spans 13 residues. Trimming cost V 6 bases and J 6 bases, with 15 bases left between them. CDR3 coding DNA: TGTGCCAGCAGCCAGGGGCCTCTTACCGAGCAGTACTTC. Protein: CASSQGPLTEQYF.

The chain joins TRBV6-2 or TRBV6-3 to TRBJ1-5; tentatively, D is TRBD1 (6 bases). This CDR3 region has 17 residues. The V and J ends lost 6 bases and 0 bases respectively, with 18 bases between them. The germline CDR1 and CDR2 sequences are MNHEY and SVGEGT. This CDR3 reads CASSPDRSPYSNQPQHF. The CDR3 DNA reads TGTGCCAGCAGCCCCGACAGGAGTCCCTATAGCAATCAGCCCCAGCATTTT.

Only a few counts were recorded for this clonotype. The chain has TRBV5-1 and TRBJ2-6; no clear D. The CDR3 sequence is 16 residues long. The germline V and J ends were trimmed by 2 bases and 1 base, with 10 bases remaining between them. Germline-derived CDR1 and CDR2 are SGHRS and YFSETQ. The DNA of the CDR3 is TGCGCCAGCAGCTTCGGTAGTTCTTCTGGGGCCAACGTCCTGACTTTC. It codes for CASSFGSSSGANVLTF.

The chain carries TRBV5-1 and TRBJ1-2; 7 bases map to TRBD1. The CDR3 contains 17 residues. Losses at the gene ends were 4 bases for V and 4 bases for J; bases not matched to a gene: 16. CDR1 and CDR2 (germline): SGHRS, YFSETQ. The CDR3 here is CASSQGQAPSGPYGYTF. The CDR3 nucleotides are TGCGCCAGCAGCCAAGGACAGGCTCCAAGCGGTCCCTATGGCTACACCTTC.

This chain joins TRBV28 and TRBJ2-1; D remains unclear. Trimming took 7 bases from V and 6 from J, leaving 10 bases between them. Germline CDR1 MDHEN, CDR2 SYDVKM. CDR3 length: 12 amino acids. The CDR3: CASTVRANEQFF. Here the CDR3 DNA reads TGTGCCAGCACCGTACGAGCCAATGAGCAGTTCTTC.

A few counts support this clonotype. This chain connects TRBV6-2 or TRBV6-3 to TRBJ2-3, with 8 bases lining up with TRBD2. From germline, CDR1 is MNHEY and CDR2 SVGEGT. V lost 2 bases, J lost 1 base, and 8 bases stayed unmatched. The CDR3 sequence is 17 residues long. CDR3 bases: TGTGCCAGCAGTTACCCCACTAGCGGATTCGGCACAGATACGCAGTATTTT. It encodes CASSYPTSGFGTDTQYF.

In its sample, this clonotype was seen once. The chain combines TRBV12-3 or TRBV12-4 with TRBJ2-1; no firm D call. The CDR3 is made up of 14 amino acids. V lost 3 bases and J lost 2, with 8 bases in between. In DNA, the CDR3 is TGTGCCAGCAGTTTGGTAGATACCTACAATGAGCAGTTCTTC. Protein product: CASSLVDTYNEQFF.